These 19 T cell receptor beta chains were all obtained from the same sample, sequenced in a study of blood T cell repertoires in COVID-19. Method: immunoSEQ multiplex PCR; TCRdb's copy keeps in-frame clones and lacks some. The sample carries 270,000 or so clones, around 84% recorded once. The sequenced sample was peripheral blood. Receptors originate from a human donor with COVID-19, enrolled during active disease. The donor label of this sample is uncertain.

Only one count was recorded for this clone. The rearrangement links TRBV30 to TRBJ2-2; 7 bases fit TRBD2. The CDR3 covers 17 residues. Germline V gene lookup returns CDR1 GTSNPN and CDR2 SVGIG (reference sequence). With 0 bases clipped from V and 2 bases from J, the junction kept 9 bases outside the gene matches. The CDR3 protein is CAWSVRGGRANTGELFF. The CDR3 DNA reads TGTGCCTGGAGTGTACGCGGAGGGAGGGCTAACACCGGGGAGCTGTTTTTT.

The CDR3 DNA sequence: TGTGCCAGCAACTACAGGGGGCGCTTTGGAAACACCATATATTTT. The encoded protein is CASNYRGRFGNTIYF. The rearrangement uses TRBV28 and TRBJ1-3; 9 bases line up with TRBD1. The CDR3 is 15 amino acids. Germline CDR1 is MDHEN and CDR2 is SYDVKM. V was clipped by 7 bases and J by 3 bases; unmatched bases: 7.

This clone was detected only once. The chain recombines TRBV19 with TRBJ2-7; the match to TRBD1 covers 10 bases. After removal of 7 bases from V and 5 bases from J, the junction contained 11 bases not matched to a gene. The CDR3 is 15 amino acids. Per germline, CDR1 LNHDA and CDR2 SQIVND (reference sequence). CDR3: CASTKTGTGANEQYF. Written as DNA, the CDR3 is TGTGCCAGTACCAAGACCGGGACAGGGGCGAACGAGCAGTACTTC.

This clone has just one count. CDR3 nucleotides: TGTGCCAGCAGTTCTGGGACAGTGGTGGGGGAGACCCAGTACTTC. Translating it yields CASSSGTVVGETQYF. The chain is built from TRBV28 and TRBJ2-5; 7 nucleotides line up with TRBD1. The CDR3 is 15 residues long. V lost 4 bases to trimming and J lost 5 bases; unmatched junction nucleotides: 10. Germline V gene data show CDR1 as MDHEN and CDR2 as SYDVKM.

The rearrangement uses TRBV5-4 and TRBJ2-5; perhaps TRBD2 as D (5 bases). The CDR3 is 15 amino acids. Germline values: CDR1 SGHNT, CDR2 YYREEE (reference sequence). V was cut by 3 bases and J by 2 bases, with 14 bases left in between. The CDR3 DNA is TGTGCCAGCAGCTCCCCAGGCTCGGGGCAAGAGACCCAGTACTTC. Translating gives CASSSPGSGQETQYF.

The chain employs TRBV18 and TRBJ2-7, with D tentatively TRBD2 (6 bases). The CDR3 length is 16 residues. The germline CDR1 and CDR2 sequences are KGHSH and LQKENI. V was shortened by 0 bases and J by 3 bases, with 15 bases between the two germline ends. The CDR3 nucleotides are TGTGCCAGCTCACCACCTAGTTCGGAGGGTCTCTACGAGCAGTACTTC. Translated: CASSPPSSEGLYEQYF. The full variable domain, completed using reference TRBV18 and TRBJ2-7, is NAGVMQNPRHLVRRRGQEARLRCSPMKGHSHVYWYRQLPEEGLKFMVYLQKENIIDESGMPKERFSAEFPKEGPSILRIQQVVRGDSAAYFCASSPPSSEGLYEQYFGPGTRLTVT.

The rearrangement uses TRBV19 and TRBJ2-1; 16 nucleotides line up with TRBD2. Trimming at V came to 5 bases and at J to 5 bases, leaving 12 bases not matched to a gene. The CDR3 totals 19 residues. Germline values: CDR1 LNHDA, CDR2 SQIVND (reference sequence). This CDR3 reads CASSPAGTSGRAGDNEQFF. The DNA of the CDR3 is TGTGCCAGTAGTCCCGCCGGGACTAGCGGGAGGGCCGGGGACAATGAGCAGTTCTTC.

The chain recombines TRBV29-1 with TRBJ2-3; TRBD1 is a possible D gene (6 bases). This CDR3 has 14 residues. The V and J ends lost 4 bases and 4 bases respectively, with 15 bases between them. Germline CDR1 SQVTM, CDR2 ANQGSEA. CDR3 sequence: CSVAQGNDADTQYF. In DNA, the CDR3 is TGCAGCGTTGCTCAGGGGAACGACGCAGATACGCAGTATTTT.

The chain is built from TRBV2 and TRBJ2-1, with TRBD2 matching 7 bases. CDR3 size: 14 residues. The J segment lost 2 bases and the V segment lost 6 bases, leaving 4 bases of the junction unmatched. The germline V gene has CDR1 SNHLY and CDR2 FYNNEI. The CDR3 loop is CASRSSGAYNEQFF. CDR3 bases: TGTGCCAGCAGATCCAGCGGGGCCTACAATGAGCAGTTCTTC. The complete variable domain, with remaining parts taken from reference TRBV2 and TRBJ2-1, reads EPEVTQTPSHQVTQMGQEVILRCVPISNHLYFYWYRQILGQKVEFLVSFYNNEISEKSEIFDDQFSVERPDGSNFTLKIRSTKLEDSAMYFCASRSSGAYNEQFFGPGTRLTVL.

V is TRBV27 and J is TRBJ1-2, with D perhaps matching TRBD1 (5 bases). The CDR3 runs to 13 residues. Germline V gene lookup returns CDR1 MNHEY and CDR2 SMNVEV (reference sequence). Trimming pared 4 bases from V and 8 bases from J, leaving 14 bases between. The CDR3 reads CASSSGQGGGYTF. In DNA form, the CDR3 reads TGTGCCAGCAGTTCGGGTCAGGGAGGAGGCTACACCTTC.

The CDR3 reads CASSWTGVDQPQHF. CDR3 nucleotides: TGCGCCAGCAGTTGGACAGGGGTGGATCAGCCCCAGCATTTT. This chain connects TRBV10-2 to TRBJ1-5; 9 positions match TRBD1. J was trimmed by 5 bases and V by 5 bases; bases with no gene match: 4. The CDR3 is 14 amino acids. Germline V gene lookup returns CDR1 WSHSY and CDR2 SAAADI.

This sequence joins TRBV3-1 (or the pseudogene TRBV3-2) and TRBJ1-2; D remains ambiguous. The CDR3 is 15 residues long. Germline V CDR1 and CDR2: LGHDT, YNNKEL (reference sequence). Trimming shortened V by 1 base and J by 2 bases, and 11 bases separated the two germline ends. DNA of the CDR3: TGTGCCAGCAGCCAAGCAGGCAGGCTCAACTATGGCTACACCTTC. Translated, it gives CASSQAGRLNYGYTF.

The V gene is TRBV6-2 or TRBV6-3, the J gene TRBJ2-1; unclear D gene. The CDR3 is made up of 14 amino acids. Germline V gene data show CDR1 as MNHEY and CDR2 as SVGEGT. The ends were cut back, 4 bases at V and 1 base at J, with 8 bases in the middle. CDR3 in DNA: TGTGCCAGCAGTTCGACTTGGTCCTACAATGAGCAGTTCTTC. Its protein is CASSSTWSYNEQFF.

This chain links TRBV5-1 with TRBJ1-2; D is unresolved. V dropped 4 bases and J dropped 6 bases, with 10 bases sitting between them. Germline V gene lookup returns CDR1 SGHRS and CDR2 YFSETQ. The CDR3 is made up of 12 amino acids. CDR3 coding DNA: TGCGCCAGCAGCCCGGAGGGAAATGGCTACACCTTC. Its protein is CASSPEGNGYTF. Supplemented by reference TRBV5-1 and TRBJ1-2, the full variable domain reads KAGVTQTPRYLIKTRGQQVTLSCSPISGHRSVSWYQQTPGQGLQFLFEYFSETQRNKGNFPGRFSGRQFSNSRSEMNVSTLELGDSALYLCASSPEGNGYTFGSGTRLTVV.

This clone appeared once. This chain uses TRBV2 with TRBJ2-3, with D tentatively TRBD2 (5 bases). This CDR3 has 13 residues. In germline, CDR1 is SNHLY, CDR2 FYNNEI. V was clipped by 5 bases and J by 2 bases, with 8 bases between them. CDR3 nucleotide sequence: TGTGCCAGCAGTCGTGGACTCACAGATACGCAGTATTTT. The encoded protein is CASSRGLTDTQYF.

This clone was seen just once. This chain joins TRBV3-1 (or the pseudogene TRBV3-2) and TRBJ2-3; D is possibly TRBD2 (6 bases). Trimming shortened V by 0 bases and J by 10 bases, and 14 bases separated the two germline ends. This CDR3 contains 14 residues. Germline V gene data show CDR1 as LGHDT and CDR2 as YNNKEL (reference sequence). The DNA of the CDR3 is TGTGCCAGCAGCCAAGACTCCCGGGGGTGGGCGCAGTATTTT. This gives the protein CASSQDSRGWAQYF.

This chain uses TRBV4-2 with TRBJ1-2, with D tentatively TRBD1 (5 bases). The CDR3 totals 14 residues. The V and J ends lost 1 base and 1 base respectively, with 7 bases between them. CDR1 is LGHNA and CDR2 is YNFKEQ in the germline V gene. The CDR3 DNA sequence: TGTGCCAGCAGCCAAGGACAGTTTAACTATGGCTACACCTTC. It codes for CASSQGQFNYGYTF.

J is TRBJ1-2 and V is TRBV3-1 (or the pseudogene TRBV3-2), with 11 nucleotides matching TRBD1. The CDR3 is made up of 16 amino acids. Germline V gives CDR1 LGHDT, CDR2 YNNKEL (reference sequence). V trimming: 1 base; J trimming: 8 bases; junction bases outside the gene matches: 9. CDR3 protein: CASSQVSGQGVEGYTF. CDR3 nucleotides: TGTGCCAGCAGCCAAGTCTCGGGACAGGGGGTAGAAGGCTACACCTTC.

In this sample, this clone turned up once. V is TRBV6-1 and J is TRBJ2-1; 7 bases align to TRBD2. J gave up 0 bases and V 1 base, and 3 bases lay outside the gene matches. The CDR3 length is 16 residues. Per the germline V gene, CDR1 is MNHNS and CDR2 is SASEGT. CDR3 bases: TGTGCCAGCAGTGAAGGGGGGGGAGGCTCCTACAATGAGCAGTTCTTC. Its protein product is CASSEGGGGSYNEQFF.